These 6 T cell receptor beta chains originate from one sample sequenced in a study of blood T cell repertoires in COVID-19. The method was immunoSEQ multiplex PCR; TCRdb's version includes in-frame clones alone and lacks a portion of them. Seen here are 250,000 to 350,000 clones, around 87% observed once, and the top ten hold around 7.8%. The sample was peripheral blood. The receptors stem from a woman aged 45-60 years who had recovered from COVID-19.

The chain has TRBV23-1 and TRBJ1-5, with 8 bases that match TRBD1. TRBV23-1 is an ORF, with its function uncertain. CDR3 length: 15 residues. The junction had 12 bases not matched to a gene; V was cut back by 7 bases and J by 7 bases. The CDR3 is CASTHDRGTGQPQHF. The CDR3 DNA reads TGCGCCAGCACCCACGACAGGGGAACAGGCCAGCCCCAGCATTTT.

As regards this clone: A read error may produce the germline difference seen at one junction end. The CDR3 loop is CASSLGSRTGRSDF. As DNA, the CDR3 is TGTGCCAGCAGCTTAGGGAGTCGGACAGGCCGGTCGGATTTT. The genes are TRBV11-2 and TRBJ2-3, with 7 positions matching TRBD1. The V gene's germline CDR1 is SGHAT and CDR2 FQNNGV. There are 14 residues in the CDR3.

The genes are TRBV6-5 and TRBJ1-2; 10 bases are shared with TRBD1. After removal of 6 bases from V and 2 bases from J, the junction contained 3 bases not matched to a gene. CDR1 MNHEY and CDR2 SVGAGI come from the germline V gene. The CDR3 covers 14 residues. Here the CDR3 reads CASSLDRGNYGYTF. CDR3 DNA sequence: TGTGCCAGCAGCCTGGACAGGGGGAACTATGGCTACACCTTC.

This clone was seen a single time. This chain uses TRBV30 with TRBJ1-1; no reliable D call. Trimming left V 5 bases short and J 1 base short, with 8 bases between. The CDR3 runs to 12 residues. Germline CDR1 and CDR2: GTSNPN and SVGIG (reference sequence). Here the CDR3 reads CAWARENTEAFF. For the CDR3, the DNA is TGTGCCTGGGCAAGAGAGAACACTGAAGCTTTCTTT.

This clone has just one count. The rearrangement uses TRBV29-1 and TRBJ2-3; TRBD1 is a possible D gene (6 bases). This CDR3 contains 14 residues. V was shortened by 1 base and J by 2 bases, with 10 bases between the two germline ends. In germline, CDR1 is SQVTM, CDR2 ANQGSEA. The CDR3 DNA follows: TGCAGCGTTGAAGGCCAGGGGATCACAGATACGCAGTATTTT. It specifies CSVEGQGITDTQYF.

V is TRBV5-1 and J is TRBJ1-4; 9 nucleotides match TRBD1. Germline assignment: CDR1 SGHRS and CDR2 YFSETQ. The CDR3 has 15 residues. V lost 3 bases, J lost 7 bases, and 7 bases stayed unmatched. The CDR3 spells CASSSTGTGFEKLFF. CDR3 DNA sequence: TGCGCCAGCAGCTCCACCGGGACAGGGTTTGAAAAACTGTTTTTT.